This section outlines one T cell receptor beta chain sequence together with its context. Its antigen is not known. The primer mix had 60 Vbeta and 13 Jbeta primers. As originally analysed: Unique TCR beta chains totaled roughly 79 million in a later count, with 8.5 million to 12 million of them shared. The repertoire was sequenced with immunoSEQ multiplex PCR; TCRdb's copy has only in-frame clones and lacks some. That table supplies the V and J calls and clone size; D and trimming were determined from the DNA. The table records fewer than 90,000 clones, under 80% of them present only once. Germline V gene data show CDR1 as SNHLY and CDR2 as FYNNEI. The CDR3 loop spans 14 amino acids. V was shortened by 6 bases and J by 4 bases, with 15 bases between the two germline ends. The data belong to a study of cytomegalovirus exposure and HLA in healthy donors. In the study overall: Among the 350 to 500 donors who were genotyped, approximately 76% fell in the genetic ancestry cluster that is associated with self-reported Caucasian donors. Study observations and caveats: Only CMV serostatus was available as immune exposure information. With later analysis, a missense DCLRE1C variant became linked to TCR beta V- and J-gene trimming.

V is TRBV2 and J is TRBJ1-2; D gene ambiguous. Sequenced input: PBMCs. The receptor was derived from a man aged 25-45 years in good health and CMV-seropositive. The DNA for the CDR3 is TGTGCCAGCAGAGCGGGATCTCACCTCTATGGCTACACCTTC. Translating gives CASRAGSHLYGYTF.